This paragraph covers one T cell receptor (beta chain) sequence. This record comes from a study of blood T cell repertoires in COVID-19. Turning to the study itself: The United States, Italy and Spain supplied acute and convalescent COVID-19 samples.

Deletions cut 6 bases from V and 0 bases from J, with 17 bases between. CDR3 length: 16 amino acids. CDR1 and CDR2 from the germline V gene are MNHEY and SMNVEV (reference sequence). As handled by the study authors: Amplification of reference gene primers was used by the study to estimate nucleated cell counts. Profiling relied on immunoSEQ multiplex PCR, and the TCRdb table lists in-frame clones only, not all of them. V and J calls and clone size are copied from that table; D and trimming were computed from the DNA. The sample has approximately 50,000 clones, more than 90% seen once. Source material: peripheral blood. The TCR originated in a human donor in a cohort sampled during active COVID-19. The rearrangement links TRBV27 to TRBJ1-1, with a possible D match to TRBD1 (6 bases). CDR3 coding DNA: TGTGCCAGCAGCGTAACTCCGGGACACGTGAACACTGAAGCTTTCTTT. Protein: CASSVTPGHVNTEAFF.